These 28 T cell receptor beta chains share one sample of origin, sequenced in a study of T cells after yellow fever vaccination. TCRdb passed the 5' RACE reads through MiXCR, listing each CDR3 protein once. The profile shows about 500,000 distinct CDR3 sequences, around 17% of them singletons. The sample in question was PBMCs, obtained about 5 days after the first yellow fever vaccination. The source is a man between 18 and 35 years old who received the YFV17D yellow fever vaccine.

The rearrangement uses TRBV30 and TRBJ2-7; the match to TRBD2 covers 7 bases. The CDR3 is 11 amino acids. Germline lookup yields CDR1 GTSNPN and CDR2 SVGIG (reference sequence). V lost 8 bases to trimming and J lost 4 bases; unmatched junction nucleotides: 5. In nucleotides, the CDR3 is TGTGCCGGGGGGAGGGCGTACGAGCAGTACTTC. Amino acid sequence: CAGGRAYEQYF.

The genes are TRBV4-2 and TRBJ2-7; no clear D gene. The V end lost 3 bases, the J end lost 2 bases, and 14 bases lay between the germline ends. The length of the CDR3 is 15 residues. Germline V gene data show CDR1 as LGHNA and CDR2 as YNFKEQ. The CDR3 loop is CASSHHNTPTYEQYF. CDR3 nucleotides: TGTGCCAGCAGCCACCACAATACACCGACCTACGAGCAGTACTTC.

In DNA form, the CDR3 reads TGTGCCAGCAGTGAAATGGGGACACTAGTTGAGGAGCAGTACTTC. This gives the protein CASSEMGTLVEEQYF. The chain has TRBV6-1 and TRBJ2-7, with a possible D match to TRBD1 (6 bases). With 2 bases removed from V and 7 bases from J, the gap between germline ends came to 18 bases. Per germline, CDR1 MNHNS and CDR2 SASEGT. The CDR3 extends over 15 amino acids.

The chain's CDR3 is CASSQSAGAYGYTF. The CDR3 bases are TGTGCCAGCAGCCAATCGGCAGGGGCCTATGGCTACACCTTC. The chain couples TRBV16 to TRBJ1-2; perhaps TRBD1 as D (6 bases). The CDR3 is 14 amino acids. Germline lookup yields CDR1 KGHSY and CDR2 FQNENV. V was trimmed by 0 bases and J by 4 bases, leaving 9 bases between them.

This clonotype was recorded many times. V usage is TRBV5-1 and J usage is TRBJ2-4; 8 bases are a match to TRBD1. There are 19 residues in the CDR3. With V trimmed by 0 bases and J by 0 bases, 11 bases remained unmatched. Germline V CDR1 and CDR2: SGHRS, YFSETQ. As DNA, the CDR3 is TGCGCCAGCAGCTTGGGGCACCGGACAGGGAGAATAGCCAAAAACATTCAGTACTTC. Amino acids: CASSLGHRTGRIAKNIQYF.

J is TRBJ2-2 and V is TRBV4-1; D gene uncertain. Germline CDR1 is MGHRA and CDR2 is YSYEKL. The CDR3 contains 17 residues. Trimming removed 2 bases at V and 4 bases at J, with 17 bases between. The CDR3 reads CASSQPALGPTTGELFF. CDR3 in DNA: TGCGCCAGCAGCCAACCCGCATTGGGTCCCACCACCGGGGAGCTGTTTTTT.

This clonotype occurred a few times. The CDR3 DNA is TGTGCCAGCAGCTTGGAGGGCGAGGTGAGGAATGAGCAGTTCTTC. Translation: CASSLEGEVRNEQFF. This sequence joins TRBV5-6 and TRBJ2-1, with D unresolved. CDR1 is SGHDT and CDR2 is YYEEEE in the germline V gene. This CDR3 comprises 15 residues. V lost 0 bases to trimming and J lost 7 bases, with 14 bases between them.

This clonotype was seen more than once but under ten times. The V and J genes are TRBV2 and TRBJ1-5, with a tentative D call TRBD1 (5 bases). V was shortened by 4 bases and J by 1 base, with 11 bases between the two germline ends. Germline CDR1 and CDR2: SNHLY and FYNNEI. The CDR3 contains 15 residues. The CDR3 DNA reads TGTGCCAGCAGTGGCTGGGGGGGGAGCAATCAGCCCCAGCATTTT. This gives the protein CASSGWGGSNQPQHF.

The CDR3 DNA follows: TGTGCCAGCAGCCAAGATGGTCGGGCAACCCTGTACGTC. This codes for CASSQDGRATLYV. V and J are TRBV14 and TRBJ2-7; D remains unclear. The germline V gene encodes CDR1 SGHDN and CDR2 FVKESK. Trimming left V 0 bases short and J 12 bases short, with 15 bases between. The CDR3 spans 13 residues.

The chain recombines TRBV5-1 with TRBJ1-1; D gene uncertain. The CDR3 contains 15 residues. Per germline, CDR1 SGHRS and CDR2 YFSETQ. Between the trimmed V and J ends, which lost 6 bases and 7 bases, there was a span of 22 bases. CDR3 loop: CASTVRGKVGIEAFF. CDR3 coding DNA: TGCGCCAGCACCGTTAGAGGGAAGGTTGGCATTGAAGCTTTCTTT.

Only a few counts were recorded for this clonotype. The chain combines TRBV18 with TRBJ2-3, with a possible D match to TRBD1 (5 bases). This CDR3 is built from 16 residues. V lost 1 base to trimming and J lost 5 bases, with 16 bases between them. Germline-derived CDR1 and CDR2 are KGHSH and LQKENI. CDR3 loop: CASSPLLAGPKDTQYF. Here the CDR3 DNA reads TGTGCCAGCTCACCACTACTTGCAGGGCCAAAAGATACGCAGTATTTT.

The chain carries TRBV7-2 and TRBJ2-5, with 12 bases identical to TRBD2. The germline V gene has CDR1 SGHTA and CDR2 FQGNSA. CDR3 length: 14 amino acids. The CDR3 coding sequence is TGTGCGGAGACTAGCGGGGGCGACCAAGAGACCCAGTACTTC. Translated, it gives CAETSGGDQETQYF.

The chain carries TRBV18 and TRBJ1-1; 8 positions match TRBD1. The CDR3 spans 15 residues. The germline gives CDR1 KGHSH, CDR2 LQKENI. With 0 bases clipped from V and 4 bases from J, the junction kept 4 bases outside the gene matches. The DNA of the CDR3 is TGTGCCAGCTCACCACCACAGGGGGAGTCCACTGAAGCTTTCTTT. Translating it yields CASSPPQGESTEAFF.

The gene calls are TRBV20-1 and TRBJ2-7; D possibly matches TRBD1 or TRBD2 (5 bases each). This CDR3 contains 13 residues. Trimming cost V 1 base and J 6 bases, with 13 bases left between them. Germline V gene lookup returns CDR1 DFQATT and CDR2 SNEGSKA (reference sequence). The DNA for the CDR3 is TGCAGTGCTAGAGGAGGGGCCCCCAGCGAGCAGTACTTC. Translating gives CSARGGAPSEQYF.

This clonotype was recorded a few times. DNA for the CDR3: TGCAGTGCTAGAGGTTACTACGAGCAGTACTTC. Translating it yields CSARGYYEQYF. The chain is built from TRBV20-1 and TRBJ2-7, with D unresolved. Germline V gene data show CDR1 as DFQATT and CDR2 as SNEGSKA (reference sequence). V was clipped by 1 base and J by 3 bases, with 4 bases between them. The CDR3 covers 11 residues.

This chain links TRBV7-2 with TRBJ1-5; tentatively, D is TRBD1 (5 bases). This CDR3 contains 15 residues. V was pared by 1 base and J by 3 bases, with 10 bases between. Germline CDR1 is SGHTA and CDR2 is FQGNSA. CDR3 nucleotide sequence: TGTGCCAGCAGCTTAGTACCCAGGGACAATCAGCCCCAGCATTTT. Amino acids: CASSLVPRDNQPQHF.

The CDR3 DNA follows: TGTGCCTGGAGTGTTGAACTGAACACTGAAGCTTTCTTT. Protein: CAWSVELNTEAFF. The chain joins TRBV30 to TRBJ1-1, with unresolved D. The germline CDR1 and CDR2 sequences are GTSNPN and SVGIG (reference sequence). The CDR3 length is 13 residues. V lost 0 bases to trimming and J lost 0 bases, with 5 bases between them. Drawing the rest from reference TRBV30 and TRBJ1-1, the complete variable domain is SQTIHQWPATLVQPVGSPLSLECTVEGTSNPNLYWYRQAAGRGLQLLFYSVGIGQISSEVPQNLSASRPQDRQFILSSKKLLLSDSGFYLCAWSVELNTEAFFGQGTRLTVV.

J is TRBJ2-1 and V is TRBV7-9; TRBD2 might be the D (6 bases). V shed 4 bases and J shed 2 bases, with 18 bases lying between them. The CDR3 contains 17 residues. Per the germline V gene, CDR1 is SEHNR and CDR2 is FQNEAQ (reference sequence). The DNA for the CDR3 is TGTGCCAGCAGCTCCCGGTCGATAGCGGCCCCCTACAATGAGCAGTTCTTC. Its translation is CASSSRSIAAPYNEQFF.

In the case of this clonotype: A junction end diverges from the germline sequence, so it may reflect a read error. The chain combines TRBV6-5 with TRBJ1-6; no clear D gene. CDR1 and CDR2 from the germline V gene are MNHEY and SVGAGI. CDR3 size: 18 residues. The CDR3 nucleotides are TGTGCCAGCAGCTACTCTCCGGGCCAAGACCCGGACAATTCACCCCTCCACTTT. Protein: CASSYSPGQDPDNSPLHF.

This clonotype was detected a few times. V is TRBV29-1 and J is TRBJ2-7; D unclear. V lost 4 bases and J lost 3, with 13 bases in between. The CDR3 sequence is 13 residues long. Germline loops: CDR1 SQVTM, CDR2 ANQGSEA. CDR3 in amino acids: CSVVHRPGYEQYF. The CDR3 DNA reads TGCAGCGTTGTCCATCGACCGGGCTACGAGCAGTACTTC.

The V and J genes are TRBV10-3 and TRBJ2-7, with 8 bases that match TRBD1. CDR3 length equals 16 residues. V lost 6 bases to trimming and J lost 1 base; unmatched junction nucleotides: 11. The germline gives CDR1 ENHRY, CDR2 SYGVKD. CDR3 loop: CAISDTAGTGSYEQYF. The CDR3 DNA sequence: TGTGCCATCAGCGACACGGCCGGGACAGGTTCCTACGAGCAGTACTTC.

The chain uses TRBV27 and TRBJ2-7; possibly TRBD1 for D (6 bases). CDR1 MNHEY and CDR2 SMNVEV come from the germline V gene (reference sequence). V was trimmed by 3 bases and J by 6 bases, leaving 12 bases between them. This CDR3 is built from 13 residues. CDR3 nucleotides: TGTGCCAGCAGTTTCATCAGGGGTCGCGAGCAGTACGTC. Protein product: CASSFIRGREQYV.

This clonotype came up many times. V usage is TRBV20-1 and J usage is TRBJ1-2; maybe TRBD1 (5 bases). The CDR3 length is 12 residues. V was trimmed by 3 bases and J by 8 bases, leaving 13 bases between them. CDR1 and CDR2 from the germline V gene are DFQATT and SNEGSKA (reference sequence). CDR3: CSARKGLGGYTF. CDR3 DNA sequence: TGCAGTGCTAGGAAGGGGTTGGGGGGCTACACCTTC.

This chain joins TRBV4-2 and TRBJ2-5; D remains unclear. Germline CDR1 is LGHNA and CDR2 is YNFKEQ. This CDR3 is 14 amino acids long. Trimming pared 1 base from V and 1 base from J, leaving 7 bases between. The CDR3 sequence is CASSQGQSQETQYF. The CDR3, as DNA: TGTGCCAGCAGCCAAGGGCAGTCCCAAGAGACCCAGTACTTC.

The CDR3 DNA reads TGTGCCAGCAGCCTTAGCGGGGCTTCCTACGAGCAGTACGTC. As protein: CASSLSGASYEQYV. V is TRBV7-9 and J is TRBJ2-7, with TRBD2 matching over 8 bases. Germline V gene data show CDR1 as SEHNR and CDR2 as FQNEAQ (reference sequence). This CDR3 region has 14 residues. The J segment lost 1 base and the V segment lost 5 bases, leaving 4 bases of the junction unmatched.

The CDR3 coding sequence is TGCAGTGCTGGACCCCCTGGCAGCTATGGCTACACCTTC. Protein: CSAGPPGSYGYTF. The chain joins TRBV20-1 to TRBJ1-2; D is undetermined. Looked up from germline, CDR1 is DFQATT and CDR2 is SNEGSKA (reference sequence). This CDR3 spans 13 amino acids. V lost 5 bases, J lost 4 bases, and 14 bases lay in between.

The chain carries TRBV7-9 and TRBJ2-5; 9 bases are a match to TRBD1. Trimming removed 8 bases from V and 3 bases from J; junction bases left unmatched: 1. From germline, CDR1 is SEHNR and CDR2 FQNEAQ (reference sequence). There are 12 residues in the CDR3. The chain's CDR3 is CASGTGKETQYF. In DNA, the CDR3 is TGTGCCAGCGGGACAGGGAAAGAGACCCAGTACTTC.

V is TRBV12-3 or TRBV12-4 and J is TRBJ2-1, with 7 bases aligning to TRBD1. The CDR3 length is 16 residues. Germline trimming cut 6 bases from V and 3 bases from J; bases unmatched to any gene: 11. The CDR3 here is CASRDTGTAFYNEQFF. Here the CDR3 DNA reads TGTGCCAGCAGAGATACCGGGACAGCGTTCTACAATGAGCAGTTCTTC.